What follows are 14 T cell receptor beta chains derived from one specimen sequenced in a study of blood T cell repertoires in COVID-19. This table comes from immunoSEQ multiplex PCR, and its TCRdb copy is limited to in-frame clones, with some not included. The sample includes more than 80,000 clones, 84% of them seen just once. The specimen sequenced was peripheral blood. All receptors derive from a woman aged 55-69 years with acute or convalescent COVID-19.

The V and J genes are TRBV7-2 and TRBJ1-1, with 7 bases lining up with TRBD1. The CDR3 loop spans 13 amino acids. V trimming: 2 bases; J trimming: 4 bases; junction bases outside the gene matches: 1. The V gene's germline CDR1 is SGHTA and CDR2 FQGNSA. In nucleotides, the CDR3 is TGTGCCAGCAGCTTAAGGGGGCCCACTGAAGCTTTCTTT. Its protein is CASSLRGPTEAFF.

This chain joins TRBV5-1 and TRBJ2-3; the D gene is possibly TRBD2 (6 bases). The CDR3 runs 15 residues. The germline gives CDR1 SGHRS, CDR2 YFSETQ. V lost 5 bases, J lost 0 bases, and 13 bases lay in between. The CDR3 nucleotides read TGCGCCAGCAGTGTATTTGGGGGGAGCACAGATACGCAGTATTTT. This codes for CASSVFGGSTDTQYF. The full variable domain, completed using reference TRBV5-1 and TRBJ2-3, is KAGVTQTPRYLIKTRGQQVTLSCSPISGHRSVSWYQQTPGQGLQFLFEYFSETQRNKGNFPGRFSGRQFSNSRSEMNVSTLELGDSALYLCASSVFGGSTDTQYFGPGTRLTVL.

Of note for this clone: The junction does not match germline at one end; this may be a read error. The CDR3, as DNA: TGTGCCAGCAGGGAAGAGGGGGTTGGCACTGAAGCTTTCTTT. Encoded protein: CASREEGVGTEAFF. The genes are TRBV6-1 and TRBJ1-1; maybe TRBD1 (6 bases). The CDR3 loop spans 14 amino acids. Germline CDR1 MNHNS, CDR2 SASEGT.

Written as DNA, the CDR3 is TGTGCCAGCAGTTTCCATGGGACAGGGAACGGCTACACCTTC. Translation: CASSFHGTGNGYTF. This chain uses TRBV27 with TRBJ1-2; 9 nucleotides line up with TRBD1. J gave up 8 bases and V 3 bases, and 7 bases lay outside the gene matches. The CDR3 is 14 residues long. The germline gives CDR1 MNHEY, CDR2 SMNVEV (reference sequence).

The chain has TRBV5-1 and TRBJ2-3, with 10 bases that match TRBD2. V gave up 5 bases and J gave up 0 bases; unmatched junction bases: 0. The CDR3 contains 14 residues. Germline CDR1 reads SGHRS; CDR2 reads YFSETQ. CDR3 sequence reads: CASRTSGSTDTQYF. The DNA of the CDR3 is TGCGCCAGCAGGACTAGCGGGAGCACAGATACGCAGTATTTT.

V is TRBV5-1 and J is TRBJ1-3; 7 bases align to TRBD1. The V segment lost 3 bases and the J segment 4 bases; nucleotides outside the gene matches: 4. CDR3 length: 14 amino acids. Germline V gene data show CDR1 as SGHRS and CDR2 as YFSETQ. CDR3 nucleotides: TGCGCCAGCAGCTGGAAGGGGGCCGGAAACACCATATATTTT. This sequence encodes CASSWKGAGNTIYF. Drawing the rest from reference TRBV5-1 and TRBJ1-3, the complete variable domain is KAGVTQTPRYLIKTRGQQVTLSCSPISGHRSVSWYQQTPGQGLQFLFEYFSETQRNKGNFPGRFSGRQFSNSRSEMNVSTLELGDSALYLCASSWKGAGNTIYFGEGSWLTVV.

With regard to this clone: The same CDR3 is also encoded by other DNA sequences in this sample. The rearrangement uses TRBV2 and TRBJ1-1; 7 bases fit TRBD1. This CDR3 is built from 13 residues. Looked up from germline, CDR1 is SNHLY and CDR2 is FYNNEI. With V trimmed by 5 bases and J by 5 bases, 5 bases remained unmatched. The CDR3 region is CASSQDRETEAFF. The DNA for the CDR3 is TGTGCCAGCAGTCAAGACAGGGAAACTGAAGCTTTCTTT.

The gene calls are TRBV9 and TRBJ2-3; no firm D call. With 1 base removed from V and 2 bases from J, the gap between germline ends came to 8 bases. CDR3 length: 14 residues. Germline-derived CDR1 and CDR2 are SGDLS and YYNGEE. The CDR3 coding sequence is TGTGCCAGCAGCGTATTTGGCAACACAGATACGCAGTATTTT. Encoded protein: CASSVFGNTDTQYF. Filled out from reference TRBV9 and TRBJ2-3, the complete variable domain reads DSGVTQTPKHLITATGQRVTLRCSPRSGDLSVYWYQQSLDQGLQFLIQYYNGEERAKGNILERFSAQQFPDLHSELNLSSLELGDSALYFCASSVFGNTDTQYFGPGTRLTVL.

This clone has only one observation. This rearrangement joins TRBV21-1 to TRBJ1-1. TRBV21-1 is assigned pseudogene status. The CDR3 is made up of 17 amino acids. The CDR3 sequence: CASNNPRLISLNTEAFF. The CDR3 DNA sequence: TGTGCCAGCAACAACCCCCGACTGATATCCTTGAACACTGAAGCTTTCTTT.

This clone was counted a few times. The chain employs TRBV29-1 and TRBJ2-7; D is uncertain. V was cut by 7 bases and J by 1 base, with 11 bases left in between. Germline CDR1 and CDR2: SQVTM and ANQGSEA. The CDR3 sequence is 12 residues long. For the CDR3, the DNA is TGCAGCGCACAATCTTGGTCCTACGAGCAGTACTTC. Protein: CSAQSWSYEQYF.

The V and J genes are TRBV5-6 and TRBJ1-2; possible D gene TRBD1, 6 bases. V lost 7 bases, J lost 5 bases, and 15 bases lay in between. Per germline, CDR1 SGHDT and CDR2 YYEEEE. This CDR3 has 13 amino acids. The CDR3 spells CASSVDSRYGYTF. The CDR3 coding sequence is TGTGCCAGCTCCGTGGACAGTAGGTATGGCTACACCTTC.

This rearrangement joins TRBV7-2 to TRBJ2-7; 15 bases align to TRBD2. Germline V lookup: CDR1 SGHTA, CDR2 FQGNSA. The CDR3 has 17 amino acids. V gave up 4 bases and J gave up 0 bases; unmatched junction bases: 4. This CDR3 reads CASSWGLAGGNSYEQYF. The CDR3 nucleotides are TGTGCCAGCAGCTGGGGACTAGCGGGGGGAAACTCCTACGAGCAGTACTTC.

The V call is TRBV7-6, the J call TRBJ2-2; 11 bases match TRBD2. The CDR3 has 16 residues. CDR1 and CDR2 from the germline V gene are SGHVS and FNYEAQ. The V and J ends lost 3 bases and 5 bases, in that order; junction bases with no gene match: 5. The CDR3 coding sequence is TGTGCCAGCAGCTTCTCGGCTAGCGGGGGGACCGGGGAGCTGTTTTTT. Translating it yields CASSFSASGGTGELFF.

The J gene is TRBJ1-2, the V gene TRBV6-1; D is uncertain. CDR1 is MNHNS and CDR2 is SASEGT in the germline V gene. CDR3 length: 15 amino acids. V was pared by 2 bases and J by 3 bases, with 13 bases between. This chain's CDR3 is CASSESGGEYYGYTF. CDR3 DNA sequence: TGTGCCAGCAGTGAAAGTGGCGGCGAGTACTATGGCTACACCTTC.